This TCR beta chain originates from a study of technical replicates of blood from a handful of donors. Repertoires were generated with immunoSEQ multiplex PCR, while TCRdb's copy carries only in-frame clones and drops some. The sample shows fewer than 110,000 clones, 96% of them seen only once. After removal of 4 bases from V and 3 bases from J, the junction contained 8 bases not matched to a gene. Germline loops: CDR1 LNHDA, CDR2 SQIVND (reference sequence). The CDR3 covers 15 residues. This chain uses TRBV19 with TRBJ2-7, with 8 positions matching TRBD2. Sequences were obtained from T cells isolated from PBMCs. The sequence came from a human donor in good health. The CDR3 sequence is CASSTSGSYGYEQYF. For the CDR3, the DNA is TGTGCCAGTAGTACAAGCGGGAGTTACGGCTACGAGCAGTACTTC. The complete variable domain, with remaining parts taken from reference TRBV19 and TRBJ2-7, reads DGGITQSPKYLFRKEGQNVTLSCEQNLNHDAMYWYRQDPGQGLRLIYYSQIVNDFQKGDIAEGYSVSREKKESFPLTVTSAQKNPTAFYLCASSTSGSYGYEQYFGPGTRLTVT.